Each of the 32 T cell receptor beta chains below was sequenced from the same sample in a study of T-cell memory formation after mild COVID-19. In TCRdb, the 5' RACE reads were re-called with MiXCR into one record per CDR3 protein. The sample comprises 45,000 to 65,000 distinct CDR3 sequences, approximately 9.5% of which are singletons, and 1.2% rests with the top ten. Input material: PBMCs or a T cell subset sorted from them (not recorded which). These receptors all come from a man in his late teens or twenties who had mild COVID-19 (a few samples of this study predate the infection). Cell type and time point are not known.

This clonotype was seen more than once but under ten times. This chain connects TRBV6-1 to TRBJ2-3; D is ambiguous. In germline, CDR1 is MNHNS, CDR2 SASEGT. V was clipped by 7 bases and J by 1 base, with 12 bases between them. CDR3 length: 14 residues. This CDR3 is CASTRTDGTDTQYF. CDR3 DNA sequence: TGTGCCAGCACAAGGACGGACGGCACAGATACGCAGTATTTT.

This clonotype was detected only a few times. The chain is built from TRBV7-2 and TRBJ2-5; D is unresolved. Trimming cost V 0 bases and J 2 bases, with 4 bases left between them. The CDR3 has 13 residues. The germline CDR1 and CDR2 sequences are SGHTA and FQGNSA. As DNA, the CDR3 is TGTGCCAGCAGCTTAGCATATCAAGAGACCCAGTACTTC. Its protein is CASSLAYQETQYF.

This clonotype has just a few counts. CDR3 DNA: TGCGCCAGCAGTGGACGGGGGGAAGAGACCCAGTACTTC. It encodes CASSGRGEETQYF. J is TRBJ2-5 and V is TRBV10-1; 7 nucleotides match TRBD2. Germline V gene sequence: CDR1 WNHNN, CDR2 SYGVQD (reference sequence). The CDR3 sequence is 13 residues long. Germline trimming cut 4 bases from V and 3 bases from J; bases unmatched to any gene: 2.

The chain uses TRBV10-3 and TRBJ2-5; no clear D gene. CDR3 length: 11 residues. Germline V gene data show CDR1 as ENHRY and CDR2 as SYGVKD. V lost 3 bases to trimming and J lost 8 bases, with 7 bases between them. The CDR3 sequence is CAISDGLTQYF. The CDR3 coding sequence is TGTGCCATCAGTGATGGGTTAACCCAGTACTTC.

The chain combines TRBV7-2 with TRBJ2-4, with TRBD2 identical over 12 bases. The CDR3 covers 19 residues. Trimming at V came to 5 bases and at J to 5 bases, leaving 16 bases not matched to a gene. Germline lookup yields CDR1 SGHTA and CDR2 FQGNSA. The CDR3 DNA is TGTGCCAGCAGCCAATTTAACCCCGCTAGCGGGGGGGCCGAAAACATTCAGTACTTC. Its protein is CASSQFNPASGGAENIQYF. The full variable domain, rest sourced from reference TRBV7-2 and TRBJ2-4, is GAGVSQSPSNKVTEKGKDVELRCDPISGHTALYWYRQSLGQGLEFLIYFQGNSAPDKSGLPSDRFSAERTGGSVSTLTIQRTQQEDSAVYLCASSQFNPASGGAENIQYFGAGTRLSVL.

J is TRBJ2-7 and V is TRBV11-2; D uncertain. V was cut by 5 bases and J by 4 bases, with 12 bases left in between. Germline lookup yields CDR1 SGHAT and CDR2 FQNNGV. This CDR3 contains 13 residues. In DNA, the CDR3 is TGTGCCAGCAGCCCGCCGAACAGTTACGAGCAGTACGTC. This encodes CASSPPNSYEQYV.

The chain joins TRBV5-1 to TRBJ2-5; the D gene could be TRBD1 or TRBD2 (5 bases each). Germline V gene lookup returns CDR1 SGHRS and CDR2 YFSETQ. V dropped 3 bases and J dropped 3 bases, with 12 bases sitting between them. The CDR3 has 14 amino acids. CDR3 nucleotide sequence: TGCGCCAGCAGCTCTTCAGGGCGGGAAGAGACCCAGTACTTC. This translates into CASSSSGREETQYF.

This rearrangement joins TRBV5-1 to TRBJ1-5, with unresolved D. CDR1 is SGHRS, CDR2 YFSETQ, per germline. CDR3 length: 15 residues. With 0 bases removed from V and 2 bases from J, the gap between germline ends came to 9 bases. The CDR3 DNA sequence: TGCGCCAGCAGCTTGGCCCCGACGGGCAATCAGCCCCAGCATTTT. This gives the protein CASSLAPTGNQPQHF.

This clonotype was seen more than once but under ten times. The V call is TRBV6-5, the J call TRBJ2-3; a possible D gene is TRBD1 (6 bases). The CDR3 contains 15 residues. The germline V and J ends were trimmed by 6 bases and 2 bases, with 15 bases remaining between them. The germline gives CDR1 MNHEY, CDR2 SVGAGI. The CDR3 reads CASSVLGGNTDTQYF. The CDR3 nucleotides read TGTGCCAGCAGCGTACTTGGGGGCAACACAGATACGCAGTATTTT.

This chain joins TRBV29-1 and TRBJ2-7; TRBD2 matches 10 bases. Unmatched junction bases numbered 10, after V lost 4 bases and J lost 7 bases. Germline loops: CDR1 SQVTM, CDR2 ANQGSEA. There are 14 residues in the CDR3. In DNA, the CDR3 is TGCAGCGTTGGCAGTAGCGGGAGGACGGGGGAGCAGTACTTC. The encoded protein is CSVGSSGRTGEQYF.

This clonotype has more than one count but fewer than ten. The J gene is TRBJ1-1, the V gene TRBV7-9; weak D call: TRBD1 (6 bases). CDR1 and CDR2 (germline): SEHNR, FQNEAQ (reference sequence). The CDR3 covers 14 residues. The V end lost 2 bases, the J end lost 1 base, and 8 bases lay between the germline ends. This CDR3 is CASSLMTGNTEAFF. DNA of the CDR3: TGTGCCAGCAGCTTAATGACAGGGAACACTGAAGCTTTCTTT.

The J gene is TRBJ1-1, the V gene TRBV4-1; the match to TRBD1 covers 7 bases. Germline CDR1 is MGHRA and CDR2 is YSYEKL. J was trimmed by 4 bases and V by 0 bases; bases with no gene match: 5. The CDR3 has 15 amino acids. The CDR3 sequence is CASSQETPGGTEAFF. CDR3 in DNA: TGCGCCAGCAGCCAAGAAACCCCAGGGGGCACTGAAGCTTTCTTT.

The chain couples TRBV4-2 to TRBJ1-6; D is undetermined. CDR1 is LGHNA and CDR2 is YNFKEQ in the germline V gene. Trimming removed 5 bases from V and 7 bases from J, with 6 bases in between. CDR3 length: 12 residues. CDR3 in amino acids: CASSTQNSPLHF. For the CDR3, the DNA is TGTGCCAGCAGCACTCAGAATTCACCCCTCCACTTT.

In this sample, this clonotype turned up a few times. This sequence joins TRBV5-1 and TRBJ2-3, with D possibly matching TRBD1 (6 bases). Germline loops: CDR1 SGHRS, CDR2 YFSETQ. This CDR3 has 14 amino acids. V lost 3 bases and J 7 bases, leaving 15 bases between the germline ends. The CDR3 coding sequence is TGCGCCAGCAGCTCAAGATATGGACAGAATACGCAGTATTTT. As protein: CASSSRYGQNTQYF. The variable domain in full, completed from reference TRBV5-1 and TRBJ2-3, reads KAGVTQTPRYLIKTRGQQVTLSCSPISGHRSVSWYQQTPGQGLQFLFEYFSETQRNKGNFPGRFSGRQFSNSRSEMNVSTLELGDSALYLCASSSRYGQNTQYFGPGTRLTVL.

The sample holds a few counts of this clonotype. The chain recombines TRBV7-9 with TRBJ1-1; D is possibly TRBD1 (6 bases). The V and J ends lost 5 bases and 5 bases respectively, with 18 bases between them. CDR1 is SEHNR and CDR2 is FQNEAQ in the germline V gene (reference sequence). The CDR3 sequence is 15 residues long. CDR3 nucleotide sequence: TGTGCCAGCAGCCACTCCAGGGGAAGAGGGACTGAAGCTTTCTTT. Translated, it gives CASSHSRGRGTEAFF.

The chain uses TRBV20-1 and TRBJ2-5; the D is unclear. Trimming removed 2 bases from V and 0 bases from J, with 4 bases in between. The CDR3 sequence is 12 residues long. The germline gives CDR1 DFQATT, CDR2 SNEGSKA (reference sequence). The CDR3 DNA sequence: TGCAGTGCTAGAAGGCACCAAGAGACCCAGTACTTC. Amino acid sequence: CSARRHQETQYF.

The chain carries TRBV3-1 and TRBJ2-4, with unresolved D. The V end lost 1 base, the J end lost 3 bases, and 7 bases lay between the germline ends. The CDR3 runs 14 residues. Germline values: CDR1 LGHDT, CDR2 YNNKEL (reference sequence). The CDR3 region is CASSQASHKNIQYF. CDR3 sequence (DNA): TGTGCCAGCAGCCAAGCCAGCCACAAAAACATTCAGTACTTC.

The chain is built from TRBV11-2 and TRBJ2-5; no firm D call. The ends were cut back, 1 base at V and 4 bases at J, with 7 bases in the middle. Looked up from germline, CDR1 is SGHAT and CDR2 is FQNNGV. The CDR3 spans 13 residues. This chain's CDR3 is CASSLVRRETQYF. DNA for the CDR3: TGTGCCAGCAGCTTAGTCAGGAGAGAGACCCAGTACTTC.

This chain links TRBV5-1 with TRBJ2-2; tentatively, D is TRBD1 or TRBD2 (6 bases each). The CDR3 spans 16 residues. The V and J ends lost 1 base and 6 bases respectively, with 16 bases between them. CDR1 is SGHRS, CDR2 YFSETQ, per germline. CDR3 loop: CASSLTGTRRAGELFF. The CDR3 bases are TGCGCCAGCAGCTTGACCGGGACAAGGAGGGCCGGGGAGCTGTTTTTT.

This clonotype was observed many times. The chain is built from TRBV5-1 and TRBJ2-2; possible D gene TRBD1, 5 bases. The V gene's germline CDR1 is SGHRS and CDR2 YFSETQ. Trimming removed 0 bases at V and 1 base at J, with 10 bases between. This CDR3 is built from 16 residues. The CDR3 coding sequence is TGCGCCAGCAGCTTGGCGTCGCAGGGGAACACCGGGGAGCTGTTTTTT. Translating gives CASSLASQGNTGELFF.

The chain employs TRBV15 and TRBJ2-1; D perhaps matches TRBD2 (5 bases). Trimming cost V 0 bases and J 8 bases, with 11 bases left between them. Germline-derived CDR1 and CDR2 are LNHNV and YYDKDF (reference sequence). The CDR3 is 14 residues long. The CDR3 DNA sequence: TGTGCCACCAGCAGAGATGCCCCCGGGGATGAGCAGTTCTTC. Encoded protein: CATSRDAPGDEQFF.

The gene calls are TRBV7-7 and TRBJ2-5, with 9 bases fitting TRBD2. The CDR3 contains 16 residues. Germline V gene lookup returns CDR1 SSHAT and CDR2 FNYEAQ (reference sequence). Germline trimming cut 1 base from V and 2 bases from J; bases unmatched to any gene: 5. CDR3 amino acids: CASSLEGLAGQETQYF. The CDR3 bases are TGTGCCAGCAGCTTAGAGGGGCTAGCGGGGCAAGAGACCCAGTACTTC. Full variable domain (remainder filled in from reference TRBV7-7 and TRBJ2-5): GAGVSQSPRYKVTKRGQDVTLRCDPISSHATLYWYQQALGQGPEFLTYFNYEAQPDKSGLPSDRFSAERPEGSISTLTIQRTEQRDSAMYRCASSLEGLAGQETQYFGPGTRLLVL.

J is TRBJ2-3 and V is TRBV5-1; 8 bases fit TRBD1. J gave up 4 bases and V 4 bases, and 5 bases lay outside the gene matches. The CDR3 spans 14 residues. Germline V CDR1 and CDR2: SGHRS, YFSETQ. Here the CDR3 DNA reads TGCGCCAGCAGCCTAACGACAGGGGCAGATACGCAGTATTTT. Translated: CASSLTTGADTQYF.

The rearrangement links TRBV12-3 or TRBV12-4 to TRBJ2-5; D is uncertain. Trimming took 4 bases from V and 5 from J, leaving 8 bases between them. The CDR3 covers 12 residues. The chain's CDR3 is CASSSPMETQYF. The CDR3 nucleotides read TGTGCCAGCAGTTCCCCTATGGAGACCCAGTACTTC.

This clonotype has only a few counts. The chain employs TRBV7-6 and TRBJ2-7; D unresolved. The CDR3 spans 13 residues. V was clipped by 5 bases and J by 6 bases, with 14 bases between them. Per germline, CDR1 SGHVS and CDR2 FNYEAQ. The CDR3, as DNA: TGTGCCAGCAGCACGAACGAGGCGAGCGAGCAGTACTTC. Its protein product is CASSTNEASEQYF.

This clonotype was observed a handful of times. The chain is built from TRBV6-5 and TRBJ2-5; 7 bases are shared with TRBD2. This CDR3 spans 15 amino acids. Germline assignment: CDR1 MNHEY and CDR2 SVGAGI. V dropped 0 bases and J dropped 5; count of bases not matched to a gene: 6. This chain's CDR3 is CASSYSGLRGETQYF. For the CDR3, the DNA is TGTGCCAGCAGTTACTCGGGTTTGCGGGGGGAGACCCAGTACTTC.

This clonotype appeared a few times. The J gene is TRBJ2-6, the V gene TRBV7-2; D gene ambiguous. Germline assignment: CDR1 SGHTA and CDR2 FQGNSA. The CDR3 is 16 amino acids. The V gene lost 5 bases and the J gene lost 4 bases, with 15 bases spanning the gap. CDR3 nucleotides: TGTGCCAGCAGCCCTGACGGATCAGCAGGGGCCAACGTCCTGACTTTC. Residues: CASSPDGSAGANVLTF.

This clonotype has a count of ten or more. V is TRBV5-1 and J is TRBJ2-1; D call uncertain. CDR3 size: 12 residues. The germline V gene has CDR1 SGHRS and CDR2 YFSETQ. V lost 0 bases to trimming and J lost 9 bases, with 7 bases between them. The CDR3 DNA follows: TGCGCCAGCAGCTTGGTGATGGGTGAGCAGTTCTTC. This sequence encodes CASSLVMGEQFF.

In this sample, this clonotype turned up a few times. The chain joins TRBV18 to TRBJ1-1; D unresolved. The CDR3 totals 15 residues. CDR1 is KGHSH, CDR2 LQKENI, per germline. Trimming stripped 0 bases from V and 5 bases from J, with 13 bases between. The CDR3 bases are TGTGCCAGCTCACCACCGGGCGGGCCTCGGACTGAAGCTTTCTTT. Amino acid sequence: CASSPPGGPRTEAFF.

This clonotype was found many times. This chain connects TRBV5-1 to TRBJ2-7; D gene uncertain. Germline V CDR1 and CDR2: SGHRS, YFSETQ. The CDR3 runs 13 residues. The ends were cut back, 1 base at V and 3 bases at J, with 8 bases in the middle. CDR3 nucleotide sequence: TGCGCCAGCAGCTTGTTTTCAGGCTACGAGCAGTACGTC. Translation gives CASSLFSGYEQYV.

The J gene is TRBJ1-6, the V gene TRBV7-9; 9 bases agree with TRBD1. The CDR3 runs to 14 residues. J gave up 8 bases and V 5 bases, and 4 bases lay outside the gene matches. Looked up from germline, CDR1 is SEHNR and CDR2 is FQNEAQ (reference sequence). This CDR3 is CASSKDRGDSPLHF. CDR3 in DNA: TGTGCCAGCAGCAAGGACAGGGGTGATTCACCCCTCCACTTT. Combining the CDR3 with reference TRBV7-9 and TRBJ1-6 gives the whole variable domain DTGVSQNPRHKITKRGQNVTFRCDPISEHNRLYWYRQTLGQGPEFLTYFQNEAQLEKSRLLSDRFSAERPKGSFSTLEIQRTEQGDSAMYLCASSKDRGDSPLHFGNGTRLTVT.

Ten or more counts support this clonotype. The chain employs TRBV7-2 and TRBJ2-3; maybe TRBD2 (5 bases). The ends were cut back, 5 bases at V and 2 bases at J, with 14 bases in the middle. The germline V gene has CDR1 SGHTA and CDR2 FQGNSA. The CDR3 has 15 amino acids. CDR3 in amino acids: CASSIPTSDTDTQYF. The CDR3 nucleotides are TGTGCCAGCAGCATACCTACTAGTGACACAGATACGCAGTATTTT. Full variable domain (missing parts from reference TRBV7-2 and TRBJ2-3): GAGVSQSPSNKVTEKGKDVELRCDPISGHTALYWYRQSLGQGLEFLIYFQGNSAPDKSGLPSDRFSAERTGGSVSTLTIQRTQQEDSAVYLCASSIPTSDTDTQYFGPGTRLTVL.